One sample yielded the 11 T cell receptor beta chains listed below, sequenced in a study of STAT5B mutations in CD4+ large granular lymphocyte leukemia. Assay: immunoSEQ multiplex PCR; the TCRdb copy retains only in-frame clones and omits some. Of 32,000 or so clones listed, approximately 79% are singletons. Specimen: CD4+ T cells from blood buffy coats. These receptors were collected from a human donor in good health.

This rearrangement joins TRBV7-2 to TRBJ1-3; D gene ambiguous. This CDR3 spans 15 amino acids. Germline V gives CDR1 SGHTA, CDR2 FQGNSA. V lost 3 bases and J lost 0, with 9 bases in between. The CDR3 region is CASSLNGPSGNTIYF. The CDR3 DNA reads TGTGCCAGCAGCTTGAACGGACCCTCTGGAAACACCATATATTTT.

The genes are TRBV7-9 and TRBJ2-5; the D is unclear. The length of the CDR3 is 13 residues. Germline CDR1 and CDR2: SEHNR and FQNEAQ (reference sequence). V was clipped by 1 base and J by 3 bases, with 6 bases between them. In DNA form, the CDR3 reads TGTGCCAGCAGCTTAGGGGCAGAAGAGACCCAGTACTTC. Translation gives CASSLGAEETQYF.

Written as DNA, the CDR3 is TGTGCCAGCAGCTTAGTCAGTGATCAGCCCCAGCATTTT. It is translated as CASSLVSDQPQHF. This sequence joins TRBV7-2 and TRBJ1-5; no firm D call. Germline CDR1 is SGHTA and CDR2 is FQGNSA. The CDR3 extends over 13 amino acids. V lost 1 base, J lost 5 bases, and 6 bases lay in between.

The chain carries TRBV18 and TRBJ1-1, with a possible D match to TRBD1 (6 bases). CDR3 length: 15 amino acids. V lost 0 bases and J 1 base, leaving 9 bases between the germline ends. Germline V lookup: CDR1 KGHSH, CDR2 LQKENI. The CDR3 sequence is CASSPPGQWNTEAFF. CDR3 DNA sequence: TGTGCCAGCTCACCACCGGGACAATGGAACACTGAAGCTTTCTTT.

This clone was detected only once. The genes are TRBV6-6 and TRBJ2-1, with TRBD2 identical over 14 bases. Germline CDR1 reads MNHNY; CDR2 reads SVGAGI (reference sequence). The CDR3 is 16 residues long. V lost 5 bases, J lost 3 bases, and 3 bases stayed unmatched. This chain's CDR3 is CASSPGTSGGYNEQFF. DNA for the CDR3: TGTGCCAGCAGTCCGGGGACTAGCGGGGGCTACAATGAGCAGTTCTTC.

This clone has more than one count but fewer than ten. The CDR3 bases are TGCGCCAGCAGTCAAAGTTGGGCAGGGAGTCGCTACACCTTC. Translated, it gives CASSQSWAGSRYTF. The rearrangement links TRBV4-3 to TRBJ1-2; TRBD1 is a possible D gene (5 bases). Trimming left V 6 bases short and J 9 bases short, with 20 bases between. The CDR3 loop spans 14 amino acids. Germline V gene lookup returns CDR1 LGHNA and CDR2 YSLEER.

The V gene is TRBV14, the J gene TRBJ1-1, with no clear D. The CDR3 is made up of 14 amino acids. Germline lookup yields CDR1 SGHDN and CDR2 FVKESK. Trimming stripped 1 base from V and 1 base from J, with 7 bases between. The CDR3 region has the DNA TGTGCCAGCAGCCAAGTACCCGGGAACACTGAAGCTTTCTTT. Amino acids: CASSQVPGNTEAFF.

This rearrangement joins TRBV4-1 to TRBJ1-1; no reliable D call. The CDR3 sequence is 15 residues long. Between the trimmed V and J ends, which lost 0 bases and 8 bases, there was a span of 16 bases. Germline V CDR1 and CDR2: MGHRA, YSYEKL. The CDR3 loop is CASSQESGSSTEAFF. The CDR3, as DNA: TGCGCCAGCAGCCAAGAGTCAGGATCGTCTACGGAAGCTTTCTTT.

The rearrangement links TRBV29-1 to TRBJ2-1, with 7 bases aligning to TRBD2. CDR3 length equals 13 residues. CDR1 and CDR2 from the germline V gene are SQVTM and ANQGSEA. CDR3 amino acids: CTGMGGRYNEQFF. The DNA of the CDR3 is TGCACCGGGATGGGGGGGAGGTACAATGAGCAGTTCTTC.

The chain recombines TRBV11-2 with TRBJ2-1, with 12 bases lining up with TRBD2. The ends lost 1 base at V and 0 bases at J; junction bases unmatched: 7. Germline-derived CDR1 and CDR2 are SGHAT and FQNNGV. The CDR3 has 19 residues. The CDR3 sequence: CASSLGLAGGRSSYNEQFF. The DNA of the CDR3 is TGTGCCAGCAGCTTAGGCCTAGCGGGGGGGCGGAGCTCCTACAATGAGCAGTTCTTC.

The chain uses TRBV5-1 and TRBJ1-2, with D perhaps TRBD1 (5 bases). This CDR3 is 14 amino acids long. The germline CDR1 and CDR2 sequences are SGHRS and YFSETQ. The V and J ends lost 3 bases and 5 bases respectively, with 14 bases between them. CDR3: CASSSGGDGYGYTF. The CDR3 bases are TGCGCCAGCAGCTCGGGGGGGGACGGTTATGGCTACACCTTC.